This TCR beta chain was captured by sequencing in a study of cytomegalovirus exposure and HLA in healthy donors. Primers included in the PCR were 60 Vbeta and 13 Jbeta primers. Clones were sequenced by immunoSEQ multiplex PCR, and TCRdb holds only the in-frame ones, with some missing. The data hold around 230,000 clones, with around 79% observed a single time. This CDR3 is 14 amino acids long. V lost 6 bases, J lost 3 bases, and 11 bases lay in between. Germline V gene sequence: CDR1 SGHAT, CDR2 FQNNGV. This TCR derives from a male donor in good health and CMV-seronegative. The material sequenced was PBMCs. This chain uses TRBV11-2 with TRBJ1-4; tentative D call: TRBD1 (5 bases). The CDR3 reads CASRIGGSNEKLFF. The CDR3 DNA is TGTGCCAGCAGAATCGGGGGGTCTAATGAAAAACTGTTTTTT.